The 4 T cell receptor beta chains presented below share a single source sample, sequenced in a study of blood T cell repertoires in COVID-19. Generated by immunoSEQ multiplex PCR, the TCRdb table keeps only in-frame clones and is missing some. The data hold approximately 320,000 clones, with roughly 90% observed a single time. Specimen: peripheral blood. The receptors derive from a woman between 25 and 40 years old with COVID-19, enrolled during active disease.

This chain uses TRBV5-6 with TRBJ1-1; TRBD1 matches 7 bases. V shed 7 bases and J 5 bases; nucleotides not matched to a gene: 2. There are 11 residues in the CDR3. CDR1 SGHDT and CDR2 YYEEEE come from the germline V gene. CDR3: CASQQGTEAFF. As DNA, the CDR3 is TGTGCCAGCCAACAGGGGACTGAAGCTTTCTTT.

A few counts support this clone. The chain has TRBV19 and TRBJ2-7, with no clear D. Germline values: CDR1 LNHDA, CDR2 SQIVND (reference sequence). The CDR3 is 13 residues long. V was cut by 6 bases and J by 5 bases, with 14 bases left in between. The CDR3 nucleotides read TGTGCCAGTAGCCCTCTTCTTAGTGACGAGCAGTACTTC. Its translation is CASSPLLSDEQYF.

In this sample, this clone turned up once. This chain links TRBV5-1 with TRBJ2-4; 8 nucleotides match TRBD1. Germline loops: CDR1 SGHRS, CDR2 YFSETQ. This CDR3 comprises 15 residues. V shed 0 bases, J shed 8 bases, and the junction held 7 bases outside the gene matches. The CDR3 region has the DNA TGCGCCAGCAGCTTGGGGGGCAGGGGGCAAGACATTCAGTACTTC. Its protein is CASSLGGRGQDIQYF.

The chain employs TRBV5-4 and TRBJ2-1, with TRBD2 matching 11 bases. Unmatched junction bases numbered 4, after V lost 3 bases and J lost 5 bases. The CDR3 sequence is 15 residues long. The germline V gene encodes CDR1 SGHNT and CDR2 YYREEE (reference sequence). CDR3: CASSSGTSGHNEQFF. CDR3 nucleotide sequence: TGTGCCAGCAGCTCCGGGACTAGCGGTCACAATGAGCAGTTCTTC. Full variable domain (outside the CDR3, taken from reference TRBV5-4 and TRBJ2-1): ETGVTQSPTHLIKTRGQQVTLRCSSQSGHNTVSWYQQALGQGPQFIFQYYREEENGRGNFPPRFSGLQFPNYSSELNVNALELDDSALYLCASSSGTSGHNEQFFGPGTRLTVL.